This T cell receptor beta chain was profiled in a study of blood T cell repertoires in COVID-19. Study-level background: Researchers got acute and convalescent COVID-19 samples from the United States, Italy and Spain. From T cells, B-cell-depleted T cells, or PBMCs came the material, which was cDNA or gDNA.

The count of this clone is one. The ends lost 0 bases at V and 4 bases at J; junction bases unmatched: 4. The CDR3 is 15 residues long. Per germline, CDR1 MNHEY and CDR2 SVGAGI. Original methodology: Nucleated cell counts were estimated from reference gene primer amplification. TCRdb's table, derived via immunoSEQ multiplex PCR, lists solely in-frame clones and lacks some. The DNA was the basis for D and trimming; V, J and clone size are from that table. Of 200,000 to 250,000 clones listed, roughly 84% are singletons. The TCR originated in a woman aged 40-49 years who had recovered from COVID-19. Sequenced material: peripheral blood. The chain combines TRBV6-5 with TRBJ2-7; TRBD1 aligns across 9 bases. The DNA of the CDR3 is TGTGCCAGCAGTTACTCTTTGGGACAGGGTTACGAGCAGTACTTC. This sequence encodes CASSYSLGQGYEQYF.